This TCR beta chain was retrieved from a study of regulatory T cells in long-lasting Graves disease (dated by TCRdb to about 2021). Broadly, across the study: Persistent Graves' disease was defined as persistently positive TSH receptor autoantibodies together with antithyroid drug treatment for over 5 years. Persistent Graves' disease patients in the clinical cohort had taken antithyroid drugs for approximately ten years on average. The study was conducted in China and was registered as a clinical trial. A total of roughly 35 samples underwent TCR sequencing: around 13 from persistent and about 20 from newly diagnosed Graves' disease patients. This study used TCR sequencing and RNA sequencing of peripheral blood to compare persistent Graves' disease patients against newly diagnosed Graves' disease patients. The research as a whole found: Sequencing and analysis were limited to the TCR beta chain. The authors noted that the small sample size was a limitation that may lower accuracy. More public clonotypes were shared among persistent patients (more than 2,500) than among newly diagnosed patients (just under 1,000). Preferential use of TRBV28, TRBJ1-2 and TRBJ2-5 was observed in persistent disease, whereas TRBV20-1 and TRBJ2-1 were favored in newly diagnosed disease. Because the primary lesion, thyroid tissue, could not be accessed, the study looked at peripheral blood alone. Persistent Graves' disease patients showed lower TCR Shannon entropy and fewer highly expanded clones than newly diagnosed patients, suggesting clonal expansion.

CDR1 and CDR2, per the germline V gene (reference sequence), are SEHNR and FQNEAQ. V lost 4 bases and J lost 8 bases, and the count of bases not matched to a germline gene is 12. The CDR3 starts with the cysteine, ends with the phenylalanine, and has 16 residues. Only the CDR3 portion is preserved as DNA: 48 bases, with reading frame beginning at the first base. This clonotype appeared a few times. The antigen it binds to is not known. Base qualities are not provided; no much larger clone lies one nucleotide away. The library was obtained by multiplex PCR. The listed sequencing device is Illumina HiSeq 4000. CDR3 regions were amplified by Arm-PCR with iRepertoire HTBI primers to construct TCR beta libraries. Before sequencing, the PCR products went through gel purification. The authors' analysis ran thus. Gene usage analysis of CDR3 amino acid clonotypes relied on the approximately 62 TRBV and 15 or so TRBJ segments identified across samples. COPE and FqMerger were used to merge the filtered high-quality paired reads into contigs. BLAST was used to align contigs to IMGT TRBV, TRBD and TRBJ reference genes, with CDR3 defined following IMGT. Any clonotype with a frequency above 0.1% was classified as a highly expanded clone. Shannon entropy was used to measure repertoire diversity, and the Gini coefficient was used to measure V-J evenness. Public clonotypes were defined as clonotypes shared by more than one individual. TCRdb itself trimmed the public reads at Q25 with fastp, ran MiXCR and retained productive beta chains. Entries are consolidated by CDR3 protein sequence, retaining the most common genes and DNA. The V and J calls and clone size are TCRdb's, not the authors'. The sample table shows roughly 490,000 distinct CDR3 sequences, and 20% to 25% are seen once. The top ten hold about 12% of the sample.

The time point label here, explained by the study, means: persistent/refractory GD, antithyroid drugs over 5 years with positive TRAb. For both TCR sequencing and RNA sequencing, RNA was extracted from PBMCs using TRIzol. The diagnosis of Graves' disease was made according to American Thyroid Association guidelines. Patients for the study were recruited at an endocrinology department in Xi'an, China. From each patient, about 8.9 milliliters of peripheral blood was collected into an EDTA anticoagulant tube. Ficoll Paque Plus density gradient separation was used to isolate PBMCs, and no further T cell sorting was done. An Agilent 2100 Bioanalyzer and agarose gel were used to check RNA quality, and a NanoDrop 2000 was used to measure RNA concentration.

The input for sequencing was peripheral blood mononuclear cells (PBMCs), taken when the disease was refractory, from a patient treated with antithyroid drugs. This TCR came from a female donor with Graves disease. The sequence joins TRBV7-9 to TRBJ1-4, with TRBD1 matching 8 junction bases. CDR3 protein: CASSWTGSAELEKLFF. The nucleotides are TGTGCCAGCAGCTGGACAGGGTCGGCAGAATTGGAAAAACTGTTTTTT.